Included here is one TCR beta chain sequence, with context. Per the original methods: Quantification of nucleated cells was approximated via reference gene primer amplification. TCRdb keeps only in-frame clones here, not all; method: immunoSEQ multiplex PCR. V, J and clone size were drawn from that table, and D and trimming were deduced from the DNA. The sample holds roughly 230,000 clones, over 80% seen once. These data belong to a study of blood T cell repertoires in COVID-19. In germline, CDR1 is SNHLY, CDR2 FYNNEI. V shed 5 bases, J shed 2 bases, and the junction held 5 bases outside the gene matches. The CDR3 extends over 15 amino acids.

This clonotype was obtained from a human donor in a cohort sampled during active COVID-19. Sequencing used peripheral blood. The chain uses TRBV2 and TRBJ1-5; TRBD1 agrees at 8 bases. This chain's CDR3 is CASSSDRAGNQPQHF. Written as DNA, the CDR3 is TGTGCCAGCAGTTCGGACAGGGCAGGCAATCAGCCCCAGCATTTT.